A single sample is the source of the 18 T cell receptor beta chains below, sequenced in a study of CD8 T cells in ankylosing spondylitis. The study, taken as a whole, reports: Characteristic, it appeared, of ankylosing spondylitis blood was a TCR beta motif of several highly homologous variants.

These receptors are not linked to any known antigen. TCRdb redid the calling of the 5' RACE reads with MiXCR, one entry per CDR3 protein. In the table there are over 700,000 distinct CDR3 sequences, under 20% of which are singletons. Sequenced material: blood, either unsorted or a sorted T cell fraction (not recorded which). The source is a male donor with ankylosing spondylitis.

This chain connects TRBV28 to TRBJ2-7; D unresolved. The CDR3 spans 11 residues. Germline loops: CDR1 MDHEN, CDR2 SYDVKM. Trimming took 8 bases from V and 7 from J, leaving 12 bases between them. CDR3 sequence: CASHSGGEQYF. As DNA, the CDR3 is TGTGCCAGCCACTCGGGCGGTGAGCAGTACTTC.

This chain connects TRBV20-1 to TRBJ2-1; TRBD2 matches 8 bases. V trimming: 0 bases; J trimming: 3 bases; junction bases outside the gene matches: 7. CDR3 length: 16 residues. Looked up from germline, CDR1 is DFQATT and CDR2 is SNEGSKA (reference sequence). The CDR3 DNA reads TGCAGTGCTAGAGATCGGTCTAGCGGGCACTACAATGAGCAGTTCTTC. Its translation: CSARDRSSGHYNEQFF.

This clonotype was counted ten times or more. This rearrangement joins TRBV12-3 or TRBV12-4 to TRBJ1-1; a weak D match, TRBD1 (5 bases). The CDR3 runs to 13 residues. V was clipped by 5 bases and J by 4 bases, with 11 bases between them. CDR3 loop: CASSPDRATEAFF. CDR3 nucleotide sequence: TGTGCCAGCAGTCCAGACAGAGCCACTGAAGCTTTCTTT.

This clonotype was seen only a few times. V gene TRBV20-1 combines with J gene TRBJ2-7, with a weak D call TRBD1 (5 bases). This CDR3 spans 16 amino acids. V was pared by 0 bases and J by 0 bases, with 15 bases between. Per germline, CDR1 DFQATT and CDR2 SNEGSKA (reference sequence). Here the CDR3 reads CSARDLRVASSYEQYF. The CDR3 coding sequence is TGCAGTGCTAGAGATCTCAGGGTGGCAAGCTCCTACGAGCAGTACTTC.

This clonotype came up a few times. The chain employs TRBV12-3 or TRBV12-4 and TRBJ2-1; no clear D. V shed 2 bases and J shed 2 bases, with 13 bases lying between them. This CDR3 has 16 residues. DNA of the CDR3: TGTGCCAGCAGTTTAATTGGGTTTAGGGCCTACAATGAGCAGTTCTTC. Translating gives CASSLIGFRAYNEQFF.

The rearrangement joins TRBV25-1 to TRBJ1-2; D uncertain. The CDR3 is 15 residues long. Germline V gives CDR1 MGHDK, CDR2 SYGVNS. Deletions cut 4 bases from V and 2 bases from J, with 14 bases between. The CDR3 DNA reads TGTGCCAGCAGTGCCTCTCCCGGGAGCAACTATGGCTACACCTTC. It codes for CASSASPGSNYGYTF.

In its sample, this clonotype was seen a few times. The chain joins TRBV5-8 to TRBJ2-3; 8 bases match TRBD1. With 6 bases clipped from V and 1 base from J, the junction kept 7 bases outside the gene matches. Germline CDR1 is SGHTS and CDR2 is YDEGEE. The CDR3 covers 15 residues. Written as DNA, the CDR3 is TGTGCCAGCATCCCCCCGGACAGGGGCACAGATACGCAGTATTTT. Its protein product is CASIPPDRGTDTQYF.

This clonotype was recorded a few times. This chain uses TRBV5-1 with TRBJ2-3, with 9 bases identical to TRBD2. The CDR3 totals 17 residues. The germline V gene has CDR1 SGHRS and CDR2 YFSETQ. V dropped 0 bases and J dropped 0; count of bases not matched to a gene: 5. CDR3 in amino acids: CASSLAFSGGSTDTQYF. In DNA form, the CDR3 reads TGCGCCAGCAGCTTGGCCTTTAGCGGGGGAAGCACAGATACGCAGTATTTT. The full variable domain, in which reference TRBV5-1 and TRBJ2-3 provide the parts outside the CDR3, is KAGVTQTPRYLIKTRGQQVTLSCSPISGHRSVSWYQQTPGQGLQFLFEYFSETQRNKGNFPGRFSGRQFSNSRSEMNVSTLELGDSALYLCASSLAFSGGSTDTQYFGPGTRLTVL.

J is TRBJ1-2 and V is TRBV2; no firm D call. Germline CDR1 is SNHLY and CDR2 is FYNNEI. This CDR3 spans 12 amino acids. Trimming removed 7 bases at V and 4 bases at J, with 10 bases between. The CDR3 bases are TGTGCCAGCACCCCCACCCTCTATGGCTACACCTTC. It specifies CASTPTLYGYTF.

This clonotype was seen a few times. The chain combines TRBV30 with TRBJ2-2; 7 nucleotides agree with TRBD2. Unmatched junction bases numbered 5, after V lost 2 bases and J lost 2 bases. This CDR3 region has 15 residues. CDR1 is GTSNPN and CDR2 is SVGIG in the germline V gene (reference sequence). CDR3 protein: CAWSQAGPNTGELFF. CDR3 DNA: TGTGCCTGGAGTCAAGCGGGGCCCAACACCGGGGAGCTGTTTTTT.

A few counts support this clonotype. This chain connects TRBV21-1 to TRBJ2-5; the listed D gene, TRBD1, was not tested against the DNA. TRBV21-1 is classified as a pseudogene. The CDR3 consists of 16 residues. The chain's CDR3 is CASSKNWPGIGETQYF. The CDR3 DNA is TGTGCCAGCAGCAAAAATTGGCCCGGGATAGGAGAGACCCAGTACTTC.

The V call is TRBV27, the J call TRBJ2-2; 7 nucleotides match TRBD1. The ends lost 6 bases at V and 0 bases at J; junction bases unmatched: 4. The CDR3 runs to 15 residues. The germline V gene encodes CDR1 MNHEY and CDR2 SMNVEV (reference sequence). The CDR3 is CASRKTGTNTGELFF. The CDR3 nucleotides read TGTGCCAGCAGGAAGACAGGGACGAACACCGGGGAGCTGTTTTTT.

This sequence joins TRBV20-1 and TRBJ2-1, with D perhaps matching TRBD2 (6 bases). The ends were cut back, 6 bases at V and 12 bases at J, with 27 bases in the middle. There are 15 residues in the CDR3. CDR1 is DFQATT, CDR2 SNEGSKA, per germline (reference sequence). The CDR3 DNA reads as TGCAGTGCCCCGAGGAGCGGGCACCTTGACGGGGTGCAGTTCTTC. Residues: CSAPRSGHLDGVQFF.

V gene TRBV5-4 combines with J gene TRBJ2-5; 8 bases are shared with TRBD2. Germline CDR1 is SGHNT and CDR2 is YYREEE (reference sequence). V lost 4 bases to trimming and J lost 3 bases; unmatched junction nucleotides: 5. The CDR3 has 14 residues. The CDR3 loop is CASSQKAGEETQYF. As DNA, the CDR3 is TGTGCCAGCAGCCAGAAAGCGGGGGAAGAGACCCAGTACTTC. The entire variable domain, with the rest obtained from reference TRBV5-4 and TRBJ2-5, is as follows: ETGVTQSPTHLIKTRGQQVTLRCSSQSGHNTVSWYQQALGQGPQFIFQYYREEENGRGNFPPRFSGLQFPNYSSELNVNALELDDSALYLCASSQKAGEETQYFGPGTRLLVL.

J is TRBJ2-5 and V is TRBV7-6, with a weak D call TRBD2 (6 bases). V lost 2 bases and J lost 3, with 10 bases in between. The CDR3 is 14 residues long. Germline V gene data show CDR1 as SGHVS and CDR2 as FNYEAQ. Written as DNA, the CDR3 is TGTGCCAGCAGCTTATTCGCGGGAAAAGAGACCCAGTACTTC. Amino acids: CASSLFAGKETQYF.

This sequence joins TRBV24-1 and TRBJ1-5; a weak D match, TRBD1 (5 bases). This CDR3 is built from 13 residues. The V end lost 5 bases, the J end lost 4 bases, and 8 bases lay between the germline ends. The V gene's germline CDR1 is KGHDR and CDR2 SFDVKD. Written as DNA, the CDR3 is TGTGCCACCAGTGGATGGGGGAATCAGCCCCAGCATTTT. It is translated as CATSGWGNQPQHF.

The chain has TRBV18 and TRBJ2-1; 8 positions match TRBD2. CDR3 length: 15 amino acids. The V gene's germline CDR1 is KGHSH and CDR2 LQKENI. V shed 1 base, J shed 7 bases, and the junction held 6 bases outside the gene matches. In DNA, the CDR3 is TGTGCCAGCTCACCACTAGGGACTAGTAAGAATGAGCAGTTCTTC. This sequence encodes CASSPLGTSKNEQFF. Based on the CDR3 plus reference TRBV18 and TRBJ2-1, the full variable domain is NAGVMQNPRHLVRRRGQEARLRCSPMKGHSHVYWYRQLPEEGLKFMVYLQKENIIDESGMPKERFSAEFPKEGPSILRIQQVVRGDSAAYFCASSPLGTSKNEQFFGPGTRLTVL.

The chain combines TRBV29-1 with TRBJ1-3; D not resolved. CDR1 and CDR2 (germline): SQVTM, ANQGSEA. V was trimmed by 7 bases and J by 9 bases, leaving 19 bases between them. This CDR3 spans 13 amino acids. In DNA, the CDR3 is TGCAGCGCCTCCTTGCCCCAAGACGGCACCATATATTTT. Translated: CSASLPQDGTIYF.